The sequence of this T cell receptor (beta chain) was determined in a study of human T cells and chemical hapten exposure. The overall study: During the approximately 25-week study period, patients had diphenylcyclopropenone applied to the scalp every week.

This clonotype was seen a handful of times. Its antigen is not known. With 6 bases removed from V and 2 bases from J, the gap between germline ends came to 14 bases. CDR1 and CDR2 from the germline V gene are MNHEY and SMNVEV (reference sequence). This CDR3 is 15 amino acids long. Time point meaning: pre-sensitization, week 0. The treatment: therapeutic diphenylcyclopropenone sensitization with weekly scalp DPC. Whole-study results and caveats: TCRs above 1 in 1000 frequency did not change with DPC sensitization. Since the donors had alopecia, their immune response may not be the same as that of healthy people.

MiXCR, run by TCRdb on the RACE reads, gives a single entry per CDR3 protein. The profile shows some 330,000 distinct CDR3 sequences, approximately 5.8% of them singletons. The specimen comprised whole blood, sampled in connection with sensitization to the hapten diphenylcyclopropenone (DPC). The sequence was obtained from a woman between 18 and 29 years old with alopecia areata. Some clones in this sample may be carry-over from other donors' samples. The chain employs TRBV27 and TRBJ1-5, with D perhaps matching TRBD1 (5 bases). In DNA form, the CDR3 reads TGTGCCAGCAGAACCACGTGGGGGGGCAATCAGCCCCAGCATTTT. Translation: CASRTTWGGNQPQHF.